The rows below give T cell receptor beta chains drawn from one sample of a study of blood T cell repertoires in COVID-19. TCRdb keeps only in-frame clones here, not all; method: immunoSEQ multiplex PCR. The data show around 150,000 clones, with around 80% seen just once and 6.5% to 9% held by the top ten. The sample consisted of peripheral blood. The source is a woman between 50 and 59 years old in a cohort sampled during active or convalescent COVID-19. Both conserved end residues are part of each CDR3. D genes are given only for firm matches. Size values are once, few and many counts, or a class for expanded clones, and some rows have none.

CDR3 protein,CDR3 DNA,J gene,V gene,D gene,clone size
CAISESGQGSNSPLHF,TGTGCCATCAGTGAGTCGGGGCAGGGCTCGAATTCACCCCTCCACTTT,TRBJ1-6,TRBV10-3,NA,NA
CATSSRTESTQYF,TGTGCCACCAGCAGCCGAACCGAGTCGACCCAGTACTTC,TRBJ2-5,TRBV15,NA,NA
CASSINRDPGELFF,TGTGCCAGCTCAATAAACAGGGACCCCGGGGAGCTGTTTTTT,TRBJ2-2,TRBV18,NA,NA
CASSSTNSNQPQHF,TGTGCCAGCAGTTCCACAAATAGCAATCAGCCCCAGCATTTT,TRBJ1-5,TRBV6-5,NA,NA
CASSPTPGQDLYEQYF,TGTGCCAGCAGCCCTACTCCGGGACAGGATCTCTACGAGCAGTACTTC,TRBJ2-7,TRBV9,TRBD1,NA
CASSHSRGGYGYTF,TGTGCCAGCAGCCACTCCAGGGGCGGCTATGGCTACACCTTC,TRBJ1-2,TRBV6-6,NA,NA
CASRPRQGYSGNTIYF,TGTGCCAGCAGACCTCGACAGGGGTACTCTGGAAACACCATATATTTT,TRBJ1-3,TRBV5-6,TRBD1,NA
CASSATFPRQSSYNEQFF,TGTGCCAGCAGTGCAACCTTCCCCCGACAGAGCTCCTACAATGAGCAGTTCTTC,TRBJ2-1,TRBV6-1,NA,NA
CASTRQGSTYEQYF,TGTGCCAGCACCCGACAGGGGTCTACCTACGAGCAGTACTTC,TRBJ2-7,TRBV3-1/TRBV3-2,TRBD1,NA
CASSQDLQAGADEQFF,TGCGCCAGCAGCCAAGATTTACAAGCGGGGGCTGATGAGCAGTTCTTC,TRBJ2-1,TRBV4-3,TRBD2,many
CASSQGNRATSPLHF,TGTGCCAGCAGCCAAGGAAACAGGGCGACTTCACCCCTCCACTTT,TRBJ1-6,TRBV14,NA,once
CASSYGGGRGNEQFF,TGTGCCAGCAGTTACGGCGGGGGCCGAGGTAATGAGCAGTTCTTC,TRBJ2-1,TRBV6-2/TRBV6-3,NA,NA
CASRDNTREVSPLHF,TGTGCCAGCAGGGATAACACGCGGGAAGTTTCACCCCTCCACTTT,TRBJ1-6,TRBV3-1/TRBV3-2,NA,NA
CASGTGGDEKLFF,TGCGCCAGTGGGACAGGGGGTGATGAAAAACTGTTTTTT,TRBJ1-4,TRBV5-1,TRBD1,NA
CASSLGVQAYEQYF,TGTGCCAGCAGCTTAGGCGTCCAGGCCTACGAGCAGTACTTC,TRBJ2-7,TRBV7-9,NA,NA